This T cell receptor beta chain was sequenced for a study of T-cell memory formation after mild COVID-19. Each CDR3 protein gets one entry after TCRdb re-called the 5' RACE reads with MiXCR. The data contain under 600,000 distinct CDR3 sequences, roughly 21% of them singletons. This clonotype showed up just a few times. The J segment lost 5 bases and the V segment lost 3 bases, leaving 4 bases of the junction unmatched. Looked up from germline, CDR1 is SGHTA and CDR2 is FQGNSA. The CDR3 sequence is 16 residues long. The chain is built from TRBV7-2 and TRBJ2-2; the match to TRBD2 covers 12 bases. This sequence originates from an adult woman who had mild COVID-19 (a few samples of this study predate the infection). Cell type and time point are not known. The material sequenced was PBMCs or a T cell subset sorted from them (not recorded which). The CDR3 DNA sequence: TGTGCCAGCAGCTTGGCTAGCGGGAGGGGAACCGGGGAGCTGTTTTTT. Encoded protein: CASSLASGRGTGELFF.